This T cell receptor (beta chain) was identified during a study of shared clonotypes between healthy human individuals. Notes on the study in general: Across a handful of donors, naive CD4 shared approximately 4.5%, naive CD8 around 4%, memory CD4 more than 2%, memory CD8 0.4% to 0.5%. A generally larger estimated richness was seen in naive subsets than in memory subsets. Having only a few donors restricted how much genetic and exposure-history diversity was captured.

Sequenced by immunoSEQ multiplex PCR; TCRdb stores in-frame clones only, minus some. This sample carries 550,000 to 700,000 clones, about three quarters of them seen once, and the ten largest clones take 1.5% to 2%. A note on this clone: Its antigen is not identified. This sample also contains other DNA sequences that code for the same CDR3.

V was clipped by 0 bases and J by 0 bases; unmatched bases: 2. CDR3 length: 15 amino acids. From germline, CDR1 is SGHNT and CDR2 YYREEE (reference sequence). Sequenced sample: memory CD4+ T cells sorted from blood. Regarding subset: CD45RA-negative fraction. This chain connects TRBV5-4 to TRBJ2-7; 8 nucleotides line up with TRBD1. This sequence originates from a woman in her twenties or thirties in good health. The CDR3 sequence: CASSLDGTGSYEQYF. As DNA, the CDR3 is TGTGCCAGCAGCTTGGATGGGACAGGCTCCTACGAGCAGTACTTC.